This passage covers 30 T cell receptor beta chains from one sample sequenced in a study of post-analysis software for immune sequencing data. General study findings and limits: Four or five TRBV segments (TRBV5-6, TRBV5-1 and TRBV20-1 among them) occurred more frequently in patients than in controls.

No antigen has been assigned to these receptors. The authors incorporated unique molecular identifiers into the TCR beta cDNA libraries. MiXCR, run by TCRdb on the PCR reads, gives a single entry per CDR3 protein. Counted here are about 770,000 distinct CDR3 sequences, around 42% occurring once; the ten biggest clones make up roughly 5%. Sequencing was performed on blood. These receptors were taken from a girl aged 5-17 years with multiple sclerosis.

For this clonotype: One junction end disagrees with the germline gene, perhaps due to a read error. This rearrangement joins TRBV28 to TRBJ2-1, with 8 bases matching TRBD2. The germline V gene has CDR1 MDHEN and CDR2 SYDVKM. The CDR3 is made up of 16 amino acids. CDR3 loop: CASSLPLGLGYNERFF. CDR3 in DNA: TGTGCCAGCAGCTTACCGTTGGGACTAGGTTACAATGAGCGGTTCTTC.

The rearrangement links TRBV6-1 to TRBJ2-7, with 13 bases aligning to TRBD2. From germline, CDR1 is MNHNS and CDR2 SASEGT. Trimming removed 4 bases from V and 3 bases from J; junction bases left unmatched: 6. The CDR3 is made up of 16 amino acids. The CDR3 nucleotides read TGTGCCAGCAGTGGGCTGACTAGCGGGAGGAGCTACGAGCAGTACTTC. This sequence encodes CASSGLTSGRSYEQYF.

This clonotype has just a few counts. This chain uses TRBV20-1 with TRBJ2-3; tentatively, D is TRBD1 or TRBD2 (7 bases each). Trimming took off 8 bases at V and 8 bases at J, with 17 bases between the two ends. CDR1 DFQATT and CDR2 SNEGSKA come from the germline V gene (reference sequence). The CDR3 loop spans 12 amino acids. The CDR3 region is CSNRGGYGTQYF. The DNA for the CDR3 is TGCAGTAACAGGGGAGGGTATGGTACGCAGTATTTT.

V usage is TRBV5-1 and J usage is TRBJ2-1; perhaps TRBD2 as D (6 bases). From germline, CDR1 is SGHRS and CDR2 YFSETQ. Trimming pared 3 bases from V and 7 bases from J, leaving 14 bases between. CDR3 length equals 14 residues. The CDR3 region has the DNA TGCGCCAGCAGCTGGTCGGGAGCCCTGAATGAGCAGTTCTTC. Its translation is CASSWSGALNEQFF.

The chain combines TRBV5-1 with TRBJ1-4, with 7 nucleotides matching TRBD1. Germline V gene sequence: CDR1 SGHRS, CDR2 YFSETQ. Germline trimming cut 3 bases from V and 7 bases from J; bases unmatched to any gene: 9. The CDR3 runs 15 residues. DNA of the CDR3: TGCGCCAGCAGCTCGACAGGGCGGGGTACTGAAAAACTGTTTTTT. This translates into CASSSTGRGTEKLFF. Full variable domain (remainder filled in from reference TRBV5-1 and TRBJ1-4): KAGVTQTPRYLIKTRGQQVTLSCSPISGHRSVSWYQQTPGQGLQFLFEYFSETQRNKGNFPGRFSGRQFSNSRSEMNVSTLELGDSALYLCASSSTGRGTEKLFFGSGTQLSVL.

V and J are TRBV30 and TRBJ1-1, with 9 bases that match TRBD1. The J segment lost 8 bases and the V segment lost 3 bases, leaving 4 bases of the junction unmatched. The germline V gene has CDR1 GTSNPN and CDR2 SVGIG (reference sequence). This CDR3 spans 12 amino acids. This CDR3 is CAWRDRGREAFF. The CDR3 coding sequence is TGTGCCTGGAGGGACAGGGGCAGGGAAGCTTTCTTT.

The rearrangement links TRBV29-1 to TRBJ2-1; TRBD1 agrees at 7 bases. Losses at the gene ends were 7 bases for V and 4 bases for J; bases not matched to a gene: 13. The CDR3 runs to 15 residues. Germline assignment: CDR1 SQVTM and CDR2 ANQGSEA. CDR3 amino acids: CSALTPGGPYNEQFF. CDR3 bases: TGCAGCGCCTTAACCCCAGGGGGTCCTTACAATGAGCAGTTCTTC.

The CDR3 region has the DNA TGTGCCAGCAGCAACACAGGGGCTACCTACAATGAGCAGTTCTTC. Translated, it gives CASSNTGATYNEQFF. The rearrangement joins TRBV12-3 or TRBV12-4 to TRBJ2-1, with TRBD1 matching 7 bases. Trimming cost V 6 bases and J 2 bases; bases outside gene matches: 7. The CDR3 is 15 amino acids.

The J gene is TRBJ2-7, the V gene TRBV30; D might be TRBD1 or TRBD2, each matching 5 bases. Germline assignment: CDR1 GTSNPN and CDR2 SVGIG (reference sequence). The CDR3 runs to 13 residues. With 4 bases removed from V and 4 bases from J, the gap between germline ends came to 14 bases. DNA for the CDR3: TGTGCCTGGACGCCTAAGGGGAGATACGAGCAGTACTTC. Amino acids: CAWTPKGRYEQYF. The complete variable domain, with remaining parts taken from reference TRBV30 and TRBJ2-7, reads SQTIHQWPATLVQPVGSPLSLECTVEGTSNPNLYWYRQAAGRGLQLLFYSVGIGQISSEVPQNLSASRPQDRQFILSSKKLLLSDSGFYLCAWTPKGRYEQYFGPGTRLTVT.

This clonotype was seen more than once but under ten times. The CDR3 DNA reads as TGTGCCAGCAGCTTATGGGGCCAGGGGGCGAGATGGGAGACCCAGTACTTC. Its protein is CASSLWGQGARWETQYF. This rearrangement joins TRBV7-6 to TRBJ2-5; 8 bases map to TRBD1. J was trimmed by 5 bases and V by 2 bases; bases with no gene match: 13. Germline CDR1 and CDR2: SGHVS and FNYEAQ. CDR3 length: 17 residues.

The V gene is TRBV30, the J gene TRBJ2-5; D is possibly TRBD1 or TRBD2 (6 bases each). TRBJ2-7 explains the end of the DNA better; the J call may be wrong. Germline V gene lookup returns CDR1 GTSNPN and CDR2 SVGIG (reference sequence). The CDR3 length is 13 residues. The CDR3 DNA sequence: TGTGCCTGGAGTGTCGGGGGCACCTACGAGCAGTACTTC. Translated, it gives CAWSVGGTYEQYF.

There are a few counts of this clonotype. The rearrangement uses TRBV27 and TRBJ1-2, with unresolved D. V lost 5 bases, J lost 3 bases, and 16 bases lay in between. This CDR3 region has 15 residues. The germline CDR1 and CDR2 sequences are MNHEY and SMNVEV (reference sequence). The CDR3 here is CASSPGGDLYYGYTF. The CDR3, as DNA: TGTGCCAGCAGTCCCGGAGGAGATTTGTACTATGGCTACACCTTC.

The J gene is TRBJ1-2, the V gene TRBV12-3 or TRBV12-4; TRBD1 agrees at 7 bases. V lost 6 bases to trimming and J lost 8 bases; unmatched junction nucleotides: 12. There are 14 residues in the CDR3. The CDR3 reads CASRSGGRIGGYTF. The CDR3, as DNA: TGTGCCAGCAGGTCAGGGGGAAGGATCGGCGGCTACACCTTC.

This clonotype was recorded many times. The chain recombines TRBV12-3 or TRBV12-4 with TRBJ2-3; TRBD2 is a possible D gene (6 bases). V lost 6 bases, J lost 0 bases, and 13 bases lay in between. CDR3 length equals 15 residues. The CDR3 here is CASSPGGGSTDTQYF. CDR3 nucleotides: TGTGCCAGCAGCCCCGGTGGAGGGAGCACAGATACGCAGTATTTT.

The V call is TRBV7-8, the J call TRBJ2-5, with 10 bases lining up with TRBD2. There are 17 residues in the CDR3. Germline lookup yields CDR1 SGHVS and CDR2 FQNEAQ. V was pared by 1 base and J by 0 bases, with 5 bases of the junction left unmatched. The CDR3 DNA reads as TGTGCCAGCAGCTTAGGTCTAGCGGGAGTATACCAAGAGACCCAGTACTTC. It specifies CASSLGLAGVYQETQYF.

This clonotype was found a few times. The rearrangement links TRBV28 to TRBJ2-1; D possibly corresponds to TRBD2 (5 bases). Deletions cut 7 bases from V and 7 bases from J, with 17 bases between. CDR3 length equals 14 residues. Germline CDR1 MDHEN, CDR2 SYDVKM. This CDR3 reads CASKLYGMSNEQFF. CDR3 bases: TGTGCCAGCAAGCTTTACGGGATGAGTAATGAGCAGTTCTTC. The full variable domain, in which reference TRBV28 and TRBJ2-1 provide the parts outside the CDR3, is DVKVTQSSRYLVKRTGEKVFLECVQDMDHENMFWYRQDPGLGLRLIYFSYDVKMKEKGDIPEGYSVSREKKERFSLILESASTNQTSMYLCASKLYGMSNEQFFGPGTRLTVL.

This clonotype appeared a few times. V gene TRBV14 combines with J gene TRBJ2-7; D ambiguous. CDR1 and CDR2 from the germline V gene are SGHDN and FVKESK. V was pared by 4 bases and J by 2 bases, with 18 bases between. The CDR3 contains 16 residues. The CDR3 spells CASSPGPTAAPYEQYF. The CDR3 DNA is TGTGCCAGCAGCCCCGGACCCACGGCAGCCCCCTACGAGCAGTACTTC.

J is TRBJ2-1 and V is TRBV6-2 or TRBV6-3; a possible D gene is TRBD2 (6 bases). The J call may be wrong; the DNA end is better matched by TRBJ2-7. This CDR3 spans 16 amino acids. Germline V gene sequence: CDR1 MNHEY, CDR2 SVGEGT. CDR3 sequence reads: CASSPKTRPSYNEQYF. The CDR3 nucleotides are TGTGCCAGCAGTCCTAAGACTAGGCCGTCCTACAATGAGCAGTACTTC.

This chain links TRBV7-8 with TRBJ2-3; TRBD1 matches 7 bases. The CDR3 extends over 17 amino acids. Germline V gene lookup returns CDR1 SGHVS and CDR2 FQNEAQ. V trimming: 5 bases; J trimming: 5 bases; junction bases outside the gene matches: 16. The CDR3 spells CASSPARDSNSGDTQYF. CDR3 in DNA: TGTGCCAGCAGCCCCGCAAGGGACAGCAATTCGGGAGATACGCAGTATTTT.

This clonotype was seen a handful of times. The chain is built from TRBV6-1 and TRBJ1-1; 8 bases are a match to TRBD1. Germline V lookup: CDR1 MNHNS, CDR2 SASEGT. The junction had 8 bases not matched to a gene; V was cut back by 7 bases and J by 4 bases. The CDR3 length is 14 residues. In nucleotides, the CDR3 is TGTGCCAGCATCGCGGACAGGGCTGCCACTGAAGCTTTCTTT. Amino acids: CASIADRAATEAFF.

J is TRBJ2-1 and V is TRBV20-1, with 7 positions matching TRBD1. The V gene's germline CDR1 is DFQATT and CDR2 SNEGSKA (reference sequence). The CDR3 runs to 14 residues. Trimming removed 6 bases from V and 3 bases from J; junction bases left unmatched: 8. Written as DNA, the CDR3 is TGCAGTGCCGCCAGGGGGTCTTTCTACAATGAGCAGTTCTTC. It codes for CSAARGSFYNEQFF.

This sequence joins TRBV20-1 and TRBJ2-3, with 12 bases lining up with TRBD2. The germline gives CDR1 DFQATT, CDR2 SNEGSKA (reference sequence). With 4 bases clipped from V and 5 bases from J, the junction kept 4 bases outside the gene matches. CDR3 length: 14 amino acids. The CDR3 spells CSATPGLAGDTQYF. Written as DNA, the CDR3 is TGCAGTGCTACTCCGGGACTAGCGGGAGATACGCAGTATTTT.

The chain uses TRBV4-1 and TRBJ1-1; TRBD1 might be the D (5 bases). Germline lookup yields CDR1 MGHRA and CDR2 YSYEKL. With 1 base removed from V and 4 bases from J, the gap between germline ends came to 13 bases. The CDR3 loop spans 15 amino acids. The DNA of the CDR3 is TGCGCCAGCAGCCAAGGGGACGGCAGGCGCACTGAAGCTTTCTTT. It is translated as CASSQGDGRRTEAFF.

This clonotype was observed a single time. At one end the junction does not follow the germline gene, possibly because of a read error. The chain recombines TRBV7-8 with TRBJ2-7, with D maybe TRBD2 (6 bases). The CDR3 is made up of 15 amino acids. Germline V lookup: CDR1 SGHVS, CDR2 FQNEAQ. The CDR3 coding sequence is TGTACCAGCAGCTCAACCCCGGGACTGACCTACGAGCAGTACTTC. This translates into CTSSSTPGLTYEQYF.

The rearrangement links TRBV7-6 to TRBJ2-5; the match to TRBD2 covers 8 bases. The closer fit of TRBJ2-7 to the DNA end suggests the J call may be wrong. This CDR3 is 17 amino acids long. In germline, CDR1 is SGHVS, CDR2 FNYEAQ. The CDR3, as DNA: TGTGCCAGCAGCTTAGGAATAGCGGTGGCGGGGGGCTACGAGCAGTACTTC. Protein sequence: CASSLGIAVAGGYEQYF.

Concerning this clonotype itself: Germline and junction disagree at one end, which may indicate a read error. The chain is built from TRBV20-1 and TRBJ2-7, with 7 nucleotides matching TRBD2. The end of the DNA aligns better with TRBJ2-1, so the J call may be wrong. The CDR3 extends over 16 amino acids. Looked up from germline, CDR1 is DFQATT and CDR2 is SNEGSKA (reference sequence). The CDR3 nucleotides read TGCAGTGCTAGAGATCGGAGAGGCGGGAGTGGTAATGGGCAGTTCTTC. Its translation is CSARDRRGGSGNGQFF.

The chain has TRBV6-5 and TRBJ2-1; weak D call: TRBD2 (7 bases). The CDR3 is 17 residues long. Trimming removed 0 bases from V and 3 bases from J, with 15 bases in between. Germline V CDR1 and CDR2: MNHEY, SVGAGI. In DNA form, the CDR3 reads TGTGCCAGCAGTTACTCCTTAGGGGAGGGGGACTACAATGAGCAGTTCTTC. Translating gives CASSYSLGEGDYNEQFF.

The DNA of the CDR3 is TGTGCCACCAGTGATTCACGGACTAGCGGGAAGACCTACAATGAGCAGTTCTTC. Protein sequence: CATSDSRTSGKTYNEQFF. The chain is built from TRBV24-1 and TRBJ2-1, with 12 bases lining up with TRBD2. Losses at the gene ends were 2 bases for V and 2 bases for J; bases not matched to a gene: 6. This CDR3 spans 18 amino acids. From germline, CDR1 is KGHDR and CDR2 SFDVKD.

The chain recombines TRBV6-1 with TRBJ2-4; tentatively, D is TRBD1 (6 bases). The J call may be in error: the DNA end matches TRBJ2-5 better. CDR1 and CDR2 from the germline V gene are MNHNS and SASEGT. The length of the CDR3 is 14 residues. The CDR3 bases are TGTGCCAGCAGTAAAACAGGGATCGGGGAGACCCAGTACTTC. As protein: CASSKTGIGETQYF.

The chain combines TRBV15 with TRBJ2-1, with D perhaps assigned TRBD1 or TRBD2 (5 bases each). The ends were cut back, 0 bases at V and 10 bases at J, with 13 bases in the middle. CDR3 length equals 14 residues. Germline CDR1 is LNHNV and CDR2 is YYDKDF (reference sequence). The CDR3 DNA sequence: TGTGCCACCAGCAGAGATTCCGGGGCCTACGAGCAGTTCTTC. It translates to CATSRDSGAYEQFF.